The clone carrying this TCR beta chain was detected many times. Its antigen is not identified. The data are from a study of CD8 T cells in ankylosing spondylitis. Findings and limits, study-wide: Disease-linked clones reportedly showed significant enrichment in matched ankylosing spondylitis synovial fluid. There was a TCR beta motif, made of several highly homologous variants, that appeared characteristic of ankylosing spondylitis blood.

5'-RACE, quantitative and with molecular barcodes, yielded the TCR beta libraries. TCRdb re-derived calls from the 5' RACE reads in MiXCR, one entry per CDR3 protein. The sample carries 500,000 or so distinct CDR3 sequences, approximately 5% recorded once. Unmatched junction bases numbered 8, after V lost 3 bases and J lost 8 bases. The CDR3 has 15 amino acids. The TCR was taken from a male donor with ankylosing spondylitis. This sequence joins TRBV12-3 or TRBV12-4 and TRBJ2-1; 9 bases fit TRBD2. Input material: blood, either unsorted or a sorted T cell fraction (not recorded which). The CDR3 region has the DNA TGTGCCAGCAGTTTGGGTAGCGGGAGATACGATGAGCAGTTCTTC. Its protein product is CASSLGSGRYDEQFF.